This T cell receptor (beta chain) was profiled in a study of cytomegalovirus exposure and HLA in healthy donors. This CDR3 has 13 amino acids. Per germline, CDR1 MDHEN and CDR2 SYDVKM. Trimming at V came to 6 bases and at J to 1 base, leaving 2 bases not matched to a gene. PCR primers comprised 60 Vbeta and 13 Jbeta primers. Some clones are missing from TCRdb's copy, which holds only in-frame ones; the method was immunoSEQ multiplex PCR. Of about 210,000 clones in the sample, 65% to 90% were seen once. Sequenced material: PBMCs. The V gene is TRBV28, the J gene TRBJ1-2, with 7 nucleotides matching TRBD1. This clonotype originated in a woman in her twenties or thirties in good health and CMV-seronegative. CDR3: CASRQGFNYGYTF. The CDR3 DNA is TGTGCCAGCAGACAGGGGTTTAACTATGGCTACACCTTC.